The 10 T cell receptor beta chains given below trace back to one sample, sequenced in a study of cytomegalovirus exposure and HLA in healthy donors (dated by TCRdb to about 2017). The protocol used for the library was the immunoSEQ multiplex PCR assay. TCRdb carries this immuneACCESS record with in-frame sequences only. Its versions omit some clonotypes, under half of them owing to an unresolved V gene in the studies checked, with the rest unexplained. This sample gives 150,000 to 200,000 clones in total; around four fifths of them show up just once. The ten top clones hold around 2% of the sample. Sample: PBMCs. The receptors stem from a man aged 30 to 39 in good health and CMV-seropositive.

J is TRBJ2-7 and V is TRBV6-4; 7 bases align to TRBD1. Germline V lookup: CDR1 MRHNA, CDR2 SNTAGT. This CDR3 region has 14 residues. The V gene end was trimmed by 2 bases and the J gene end by 1 base; junction bases not matched to a gene: 2. As DNA, the CDR3 is TGTGCCAGCAGTGACCGCAGGGGGTCCTACGAGCAGTACTTC. Residues: CASSDRRGSYEQYF.

The V call is TRBV9, the J call TRBJ2-2, with D possibly being TRBD1 (6 bases). This CDR3 has 13 amino acids. Germline V gives CDR1 SGDLS, CDR2 YYNGEE. The V gene lost 9 bases and the J gene lost 1 base, with 10 bases spanning the gap. The CDR3 is CATSDRNTGELFF. CDR3 nucleotides: TGTGCCACCTCGGACAGGAACACCGGGGAGCTGTTTTTT. Full variable domain (rest looked up from reference TRBV9 and TRBJ2-2): DSGVTQTPKHLITATGQRVTLRCSPRSGDLSVYWYQQSLDQGLQFLIQYYNGEERAKGNILERFSAQQFPDLHSELNLSSLELGDSALYFCATSDRNTGELFFGEGSRLTVL.

The chain has TRBV29-1 and TRBJ1-2; 8 nucleotides match TRBD1. Germline assignment: CDR1 SQVTM and CDR2 ANQGSEA. The CDR3 covers 14 residues. V lost 1 base, J lost 5 bases, and 6 bases stayed unmatched. The CDR3 sequence is CSVEGQGRGYGYTF. The CDR3 nucleotides are TGCAGCGTTGAAGGACAGGGGAGGGGGTATGGCTACACCTTC.

A single count supports this clone. The V and J genes are TRBV9 and TRBJ2-3; 8 positions agree with TRBD1. In germline, CDR1 is SGDLS, CDR2 YYNGEE. V gave up 3 bases and J gave up 0 bases; unmatched junction bases: 9. This CDR3 region has 17 residues. The CDR3 DNA reads as TGTGCCAGCAGCGCCGGACAGGGACTCGAAAGCACAGATACGCAGTATTTT. Its protein product is CASSAGQGLESTDTQYF.

This clone was seen only a few times. This rearrangement joins TRBV7-2 to TRBJ2-7, with 10 bases fitting TRBD1. This CDR3 has 14 amino acids. V shed 4 bases and J 2 bases; nucleotides not matched to a gene: 2. Germline V CDR1 and CDR2: SGHTA, FQGNSA. CDR3 sequence: CASSSGTGAYEQYF. The CDR3 bases are TGTGCCAGCAGCTCCGGGACAGGGGCCTACGAGCAGTACTTC. Using reference TRBV7-2 and TRBJ2-7 for the parts outside the CDR3, the full variable domain is GAGVSQSPSNKVTEKGKDVELRCDPISGHTALYWYRQSLGQGLEFLIYFQGNSAPDKSGLPSDRFSAERTGGSVSTLTIQRTQQEDSAVYLCASSSGTGAYEQYFGPGTRLTVT.

The chain joins TRBV2 to TRBJ2-4, with 7 bases aligning to TRBD1. The CDR3 has 14 amino acids. Germline V CDR1 and CDR2: SNHLY, FYNNEI. V lost 3 bases and J lost 4; bases outside the gene matches: 3. This CDR3 reads CASSDPTGKNIQYF. The DNA for the CDR3 is TGTGCCAGCAGTGATCCGACAGGGAAAAACATTCAGTACTTC.

The V gene is TRBV7-9, the J gene TRBJ2-3; no clear D. The CDR3 runs to 12 residues. The germline V gene has CDR1 SEHNR and CDR2 FQNEAQ (reference sequence). V was cut by 5 bases and J by 6 bases, with 9 bases left in between. As DNA, the CDR3 is TGTGCCAGCAGCCCCCCCTTGGATACGCAGTATTTT. It codes for CASSPPLDTQYF.

This rearrangement joins TRBV7-3 to TRBJ2-7; unclear D gene. V was clipped by 5 bases and J by 0 bases, with 17 bases between them. Germline V gene sequence: CDR1 SGHTA, CDR2 FQGTGA. There are 16 residues in the CDR3. CDR3 bases: TGTGCCAGCAGCCCGGGTCTGGGTCCTAGCTCCTACGAGCAGTACTTC. It translates to CASSPGLGPSSYEQYF.

As regards this clone: A junction boundary mismatches the germline segment, possibly from a read error. The chain uses TRBV7-7 and TRBJ2-2; tentatively, D is TRBD1 (6 bases). CDR3 length: 15 residues. The germline CDR1 and CDR2 sequences are SSHAT and FNYEAQ (reference sequence). The CDR3 loop is CASSLGQGYTGELFF. CDR3 bases: TGTGCTAGCAGCTTGGGGCAGGGGTACACCGGGGAGCTGTTTTTT.

This chain connects TRBV7-8 to TRBJ2-1; 9 bases fit TRBD2. Germline CDR1 SGHVS, CDR2 FQNEAQ. The CDR3 runs 15 residues. Trimming removed 5 bases from V and 9 bases from J; junction bases left unmatched: 11. CDR3 nucleotides: TGTGCCAGCAGCCCCCTCGCGGGGGGGCGCGGTGAGCAGTTCTTC. It translates to CASSPLAGGRGEQFF.